Following are 23 T cell receptor beta chains from one sample sequenced in a study of a mutant IDH1 vaccine in newly diagnosed glioma. Time point denoted: baseline, week 1 (first vaccination visit). Treatment reported: pre-vaccination baseline after standard-of-care therapy. Profiling relied on immunoSEQ multiplex PCR, and the TCRdb table lists in-frame clones only, not all of them. The sample shows nearly 50,000 clones, 86% of them seen only once. Sequenced material: PBMCs, taken from a glioma patient treated with radiotherapy, temozolomide or both. Receptors originate from a man aged 35-49 years with glioma.

This chain connects TRBV5-4 to TRBJ2-1; a weak D match, TRBD2 (5 bases). The germline V gene has CDR1 SGHNT and CDR2 YYREEE (reference sequence). V was cut by 0 bases and J by 0 bases, with 10 bases left in between. The CDR3 covers 16 residues. DNA for the CDR3: TGTGCCAGCAGCTTGGGGGTACGGGGCTCCTACAATGAGCAGTTCTTC. Encoded protein: CASSLGVRGSYNEQFF. Complete variable domain (other parts from reference TRBV5-4 and TRBJ2-1): ETGVTQSPTHLIKTRGQQVTLRCSSQSGHNTVSWYQQALGQGPQFIFQYYREEENGRGNFPPRFSGLQFPNYSSELNVNALELDDSALYLCASSLGVRGSYNEQFFGPGTRLTVL.

This chain uses TRBV6-5 with TRBJ2-7; 7 bases map to TRBD2. The CDR3 loop spans 12 amino acids. The V gene end was trimmed by 7 bases and the J gene end by 3 bases; junction bases not matched to a gene: 3. The germline V gene encodes CDR1 MNHEY and CDR2 SVGAGI. The CDR3 region is CASNAGDYEQYF. The DNA for the CDR3 is TGTGCCAGCAATGCGGGAGACTACGAGCAGTACTTC.

This clone is a singleton in its sample. Other DNA sequences in the sample encode the same CDR3. The V and J genes are TRBV9 and TRBJ2-5; D gene unclear. Trimming shortened V by 2 bases and J by 5 bases, and 10 bases separated the two germline ends. Per the germline V gene, CDR1 is SGDLS and CDR2 is YYNGEE. This CDR3 spans 13 amino acids. The CDR3 DNA follows: TGTGCCAGCAGCGTGGATTTAGGTGAGACCCAGTACTTC. It yields the protein CASSVDLGETQYF.

This chain joins TRBV19 and TRBJ2-2, with D possibly being TRBD2 (5 bases). Trimming left V 5 bases short and J 2 bases short, with 15 bases between. Germline CDR1 reads LNHDA; CDR2 reads SQIVND (reference sequence). This CDR3 contains 16 residues. CDR3 sequence (DNA): TGTGCCAGTAGTGCCAGTGGAGGAGCAAACACCGGGGAGCTGTTTTTT. This encodes CASSASGGANTGELFF.

Written as DNA, the CDR3 is TGCGCCAGCAGCCTAGCCGGGGGGGCCCATGGCTACACCTTC. Its protein product is CASSLAGGAHGYTF. This chain links TRBV5-1 with TRBJ1-2; tentative D call: TRBD1 (6 bases). The germline V and J ends were trimmed by 4 bases and 6 bases, with 16 bases remaining between them. Germline lookup yields CDR1 SGHRS and CDR2 YFSETQ. The CDR3 has 14 residues.

The rearrangement uses TRBV10-3 and TRBJ2-7; no reliable D call. V lost 4 bases and J lost 1, with 11 bases in between. CDR3 length: 14 residues. Germline CDR1 is ENHRY and CDR2 is SYGVKD. The CDR3 reads CAISGMGGSYEQYF. In nucleotides, the CDR3 is TGTGCCATCAGTGGGATGGGTGGGTCCTACGAGCAGTACTTC.

The chain uses TRBV2 and TRBJ1-5; D unresolved. V shed 4 bases and J shed 7 bases, with 8 bases lying between them. Germline lookup yields CDR1 SNHLY and CDR2 FYNNEI. CDR3 length: 12 amino acids. The CDR3 sequence: CASSVLGQPQHF. In DNA, the CDR3 is TGTGCCAGCAGTGTTCTGGGGCAGCCCCAGCATTTT.

The V call is TRBV5-1, the J call TRBJ1-4, with TRBD1 as a possible D gene (5 bases). The length of the CDR3 is 14 residues. Germline V gene data show CDR1 as SGHRS and CDR2 as YFSETQ. Trimming removed 4 bases from V and 4 bases from J, with 11 bases in between. The DNA for the CDR3 is TGCGCCAGCAGCGGGGGGGACCTTAATGAAAAACTGTTTTTT. It specifies CASSGGDLNEKLFF.

V is TRBV7-9 and J is TRBJ1-2; 11 bases agree with TRBD1. Germline-derived CDR1 and CDR2 are SEHNR and FQNEAQ (reference sequence). Trimming at V came to 6 bases and at J to 6 bases, leaving 9 bases not matched to a gene. This CDR3 is built from 15 residues. CDR3 nucleotide sequence: TGTGCCAGCAGACCGAGCGGGACAGGGGGAGATGGCTACACCTTC. This translates into CASRPSGTGGDGYTF.

The rearrangement uses TRBV20-1 and TRBJ2-7; D uncertain. There are 11 residues in the CDR3. Germline V gene lookup returns CDR1 DFQATT and CDR2 SNEGSKA (reference sequence). The V end was cut by 5 bases, the J end by 4 bases, with 9 bases between. The CDR3 spells CSAEDLYEQYF. The CDR3, as DNA: TGCAGTGCTGAGGACCTTTACGAGCAGTACTTC.

This chain links TRBV4-1 with TRBJ1-5; D remains unclear. V lost 5 bases and J 0 bases, leaving 8 bases between the germline ends. Germline CDR1 MGHRA, CDR2 YSYEKL. This CDR3 has 14 residues. CDR3 sequence (DNA): TGCGCCAGCAGCGGCGGCACTAGCAATCAGCCCCAGCATTTT. As protein: CASSGGTSNQPQHF.

The chain combines TRBV6-5 with TRBJ1-3; weak D call: TRBD1 (5 bases). V was pared by 5 bases and J by 4 bases, with 15 bases between. The CDR3 is 15 residues long. The V gene's germline CDR1 is MNHEY and CDR2 SVGAGI. CDR3 amino acids: CASSRSEGTGNTIYF. The CDR3 nucleotides read TGTGCCAGCAGTCGATCGGAGGGGACCGGAAACACCATATATTTT.

The rearrangement joins TRBV7-2 to TRBJ2-7; 9 bases line up with TRBD1. CDR3 length: 17 amino acids. The V gene's germline CDR1 is SGHTA and CDR2 FQGNSA. The V and J ends lost 3 bases and 2 bases, in that order; junction bases with no gene match: 11. The DNA for the CDR3 is TGTGCCAGCAGCTTTCTAGGGGGGGGGACAGGGACCTACGAGCAGTACTTC. This encodes CASSFLGGGTGTYEQYF.

The CDR3 DNA is TGCGCCAGCGGAATTGGATACGAGCAGTACTTC. Translation: CASGIGYEQYF. The rearrangement uses TRBV5-1 and TRBJ2-7; no reliable D call. CDR1 is SGHRS, CDR2 YFSETQ, per germline. This CDR3 has 11 residues. V was clipped by 7 bases and J by 4 bases, with 9 bases between them.

The rearrangement links TRBV6-5 to TRBJ1-1; D not certain. Trimming took off 2 bases at V and 4 bases at J, with 11 bases between the two ends. The CDR3 has 14 residues. CDR1 is MNHEY, CDR2 SVGAGI, per germline. In nucleotides, the CDR3 is TGTGCCAGCAGTTACGGATGGGGAACCACTGAAGCTTTCTTT. It codes for CASSYGWGTTEAFF.

The chain has TRBV19 and TRBJ2-4, with D tentatively TRBD2 (5 bases). The CDR3 loop spans 16 amino acids. V was clipped by 5 bases and J by 0 bases, with 14 bases between them. Per the germline V gene, CDR1 is LNHDA and CDR2 is SQIVND (reference sequence). The CDR3 protein is CASSPTGGLAKNIQYF. CDR3 coding DNA: TGTGCCAGTAGTCCGACCGGCGGGCTAGCCAAAAACATTCAGTACTTC.

The V and J genes are TRBV10-3 and TRBJ2-2; TRBD2 might be the D (6 bases). This CDR3 spans 17 amino acids. Trimming shortened V by 8 bases and J by 5 bases, and 24 bases separated the two germline ends. CDR1 and CDR2 from the germline V gene are ENHRY and SYGVKD. Written as DNA, the CDR3 is TGTGCCATCGGAGGAGAGCGGGCTACAAGACTTACCGGGGAGCTGTTTTTT. It codes for CAIGGERATRLTGELFF.

This chain connects TRBV18 to TRBJ2-1, with a weak D call TRBD1 (6 bases). There are 12 residues in the CDR3. Germline lookup yields CDR1 KGHSH and CDR2 LQKENI. Trimming took 5 bases from V and 6 from J, leaving 8 bases between them. CDR3 sequence reads: CASSGQSNEQFF. The CDR3 DNA is TGTGCCAGCTCAGGACAGAGCAATGAGCAGTTCTTC.

This clone was recorded a few times. CDR3 DNA: TGTGCCAGCAGCTTAGTGGGCAGAGCCTACGAGCAGTACTTC. This gives the protein CASSLVGRAYEQYF. The chain uses TRBV13 and TRBJ2-7, with D uncertain. This CDR3 has 14 residues. V lost 1 base to trimming and J lost 2 bases, with 9 bases between them. CDR1 PRHDT and CDR2 FYEKMQ come from the germline V gene (reference sequence).

V usage is TRBV27 and J usage is TRBJ2-5; D possibly matches TRBD1 or TRBD2 (5 bases each). CDR3 length: 14 residues. CDR1 is MNHEY, CDR2 SMNVEV, per germline (reference sequence). Trimming removed 5 bases at V and 4 bases at J, with 14 bases between. The CDR3 loop reads CASSPNTRGETQYF. CDR3 DNA: TGTGCCAGCAGTCCCAATACTAGGGGAGAGACCCAGTACTTC.

The chain combines TRBV29-1 with TRBJ2-7; tentative D call: TRBD2 (5 bases). This CDR3 contains 13 residues. Germline V gives CDR1 SQVTM, CDR2 ANQGSEA. Trimming shortened V by 4 bases and J by 6 bases, and 16 bases separated the two germline ends. The CDR3 reads CSVARLERAEQYF. The CDR3 nucleotides read TGCAGCGTTGCAAGGCTGGAGAGGGCCGAGCAGTACTTC.

The rearrangement links TRBV5-1 to TRBJ2-1; 13 nucleotides line up with TRBD2. With 4 bases clipped from V and 6 bases from J, the junction kept 4 bases outside the gene matches. The CDR3 is 15 amino acids. Germline V CDR1 and CDR2: SGHRS, YFSETQ. The CDR3 DNA is TGCGCCAGCAGCCAATGGACTAGCGGGAGCAATGAGCAGTTCTTC. Protein sequence: CASSQWTSGSNEQFF. The variable domain in full, with the rest retrieved from reference TRBV5-1 and TRBJ2-1, is KAGVTQTPRYLIKTRGQQVTLSCSPISGHRSVSWYQQTPGQGLQFLFEYFSETQRNKGNFPGRFSGRQFSNSRSEMNVSTLELGDSALYLCASSQWTSGSNEQFFGPGTRLTVL.

This chain connects TRBV5-1 to TRBJ1-2; 9 bases are a match to TRBD1. Looked up from germline, CDR1 is SGHRS and CDR2 is YFSETQ. V shed 4 bases, J shed 8 bases, and the junction held 12 bases outside the gene matches. The CDR3 extends over 15 amino acids. CDR3 in amino acids: CASSPLDRGIEGYTF. In DNA, the CDR3 is TGCGCCAGCAGCCCGCTTGACAGGGGGATAGAAGGCTACACCTTC.